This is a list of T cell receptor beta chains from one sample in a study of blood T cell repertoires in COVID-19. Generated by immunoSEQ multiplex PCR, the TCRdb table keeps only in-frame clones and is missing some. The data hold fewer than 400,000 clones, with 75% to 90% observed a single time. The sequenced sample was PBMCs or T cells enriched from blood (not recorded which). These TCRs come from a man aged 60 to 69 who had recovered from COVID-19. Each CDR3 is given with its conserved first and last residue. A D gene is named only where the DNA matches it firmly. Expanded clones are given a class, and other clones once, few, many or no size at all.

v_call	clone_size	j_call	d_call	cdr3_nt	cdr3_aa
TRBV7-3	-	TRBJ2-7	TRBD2	TGTGCCAGCAGCTTAGACCCGGGACTAGTATTCGAGCAGTACTTC	CASSLDPGLVFEQYF
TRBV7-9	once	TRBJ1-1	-	TGTGCCAGCAGCCGAGGCGGGGATAACACTGAAGCTTTCTTT	CASSRGGDNTEAFF
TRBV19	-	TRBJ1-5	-	TGTGCCAGTAGTATAAGCAGGGTTGCCCAGCCCCAGCATTTT	CASSISRVAQPQHF
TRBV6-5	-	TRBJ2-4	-	TGTGCCAGCGGACAAACCAAAAACATTCAGTACTTC	CASGQTKNIQYF
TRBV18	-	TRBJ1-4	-	TGTGCCAGCTCACCACCGCAGGGGCCAACTAATGAAAAACTGTTTTTT	CASSPPQGPTNEKLFF
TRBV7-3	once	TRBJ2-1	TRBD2	TGTGCCAGCAGCTTAAGGGGACTAGCGGGAACTGGGTCCTACAATGAGCAGTTCTTC	CASSLRGLAGTGSYNEQFF
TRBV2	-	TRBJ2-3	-	TGTGCCAGCACCAACGGGGGTAGCACAGATACGCAGTATTTT	CASTNGGSTDTQYF
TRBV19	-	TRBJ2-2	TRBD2	TGTGCCAGTAGTAAAACCGGGACTAGTAACACCGGGGAGCTGTTTTTT	CASSKTGTSNTGELFF
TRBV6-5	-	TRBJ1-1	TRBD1	TGTGCCAGCAGTTACCCGGGACAGGGGGCCGTCACTGAAGCTTTCTTT	CASSYPGQGAVTEAFF
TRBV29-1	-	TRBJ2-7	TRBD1	TGCAGCTGGACAGGGGACCCTCCCTACGAGCAGTACTTC	CSWTGDPPYEQYF
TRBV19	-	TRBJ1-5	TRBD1	TGTGCCAGTAGTATAGACGGGACAGGGCCCCAAAAGAGGCATTTT	CASSIDGTGPQKRHF
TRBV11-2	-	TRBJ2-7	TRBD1	TGTGCCAGCAGCTTAGTAGGGGGCAGGTTGTTCTACGAGCAGTACTTC	CASSLVGGRLFYEQYF
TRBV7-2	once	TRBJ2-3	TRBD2	TGTGCCAGCAGCTCCCGGACTAGCGGAGGCACAGATACGCAGTATTTT	CASSSRTSGGTDTQYF
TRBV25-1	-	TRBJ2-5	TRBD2	TGTGCCAGCAGTGAATCGCGGCTAGCGGGAGGAGGCCAAGAGACCCAGTACTTC	CASSESRLAGGGQETQYF
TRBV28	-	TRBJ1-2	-	TGTGCCAGCCCCCGGGGAGGCTACACCTTC	CASPRGGYTF
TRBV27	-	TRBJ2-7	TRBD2	TGTGCCAGCAGTTCACCGGGACTAACTAGCGAGCAGTACTTC	CASSSPGLTSEQYF
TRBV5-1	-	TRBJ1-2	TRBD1	TGCGCCGGCTCGACAGGGGACGGGAATGGCTACACCTTC	CAGSTGDGNGYTF
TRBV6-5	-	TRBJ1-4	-	TGTGCCAGCACCACACAGGGATTTGGGGAAAAACTGTTTTTT	CASTTQGFGEKLFF
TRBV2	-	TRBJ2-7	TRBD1	TGTGCCATCCGACAGGGTCTCCGCCGCGAGCAGTACTTC	CAIRQGLRREQYF
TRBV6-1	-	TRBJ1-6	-	TGTGCCAGCAGTGCCCCACAGGGAATCGGCGGGTTCTCACCCCTCCACTTT	CASSAPQGIGGFSPLHF
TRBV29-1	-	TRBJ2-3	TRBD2	TGCAGCGCAGGACTGACTAGCGGCCTCACAGATACGCAGTATTTT	CSAGLTSGLTDTQYF
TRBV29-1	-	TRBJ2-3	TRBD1	TGCAGCGTTGAAGTCCGGACAGGGAGCACAGATACGCAGTATTTT	CSVEVRTGSTDTQYF
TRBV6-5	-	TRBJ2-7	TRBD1	TGTGCCAGCAGTTACGCAGGGGGCGGATACGAGCAGTACTTC	CASSYAGGGYEQYF
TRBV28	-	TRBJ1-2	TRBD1	TGTGCCAGCAGTTTATATGGGACAGGGGAATATGGCTACACCTTC	CASSLYGTGEYGYTF
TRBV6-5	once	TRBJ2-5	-	TGTGCCAGCAGTTCCTGGATGAGGGAGACCCAGTACTTC	CASSSWMRETQYF
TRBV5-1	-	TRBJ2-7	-	TGCGCCAGCAGCTTGGATGGGGCATTCTACGAGCAGTACTTC	CASSLDGAFYEQYF
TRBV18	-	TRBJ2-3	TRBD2	TGTGCCAGCTCCCAACGGACTAGCGGAGGGCTGGATACGCAGTATTTT	CASSQRTSGGLDTQYF
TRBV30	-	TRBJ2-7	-	TGTGCCTGGAGTGTACGTGGTCAGGGGAGATACGAGCAGTACTTC	CAWSVRGQGRYEQYF
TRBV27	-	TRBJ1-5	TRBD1	TGTGCCAGCAGAGGGACAGGGGAGGGCAATCAGCCCCAGCATTTT	CASRGTGEGNQPQHF
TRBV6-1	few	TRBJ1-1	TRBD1	TGTGCCAGCAGTGATAGGGCCGGGACAGGGAAGACTGAAGCTTTCTTT	CASSDRAGTGKTEAFF
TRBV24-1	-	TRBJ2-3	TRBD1	TGTGCCACCAGGGACGACAGGGGGCGCACAGATACGCAGTATTTT	CATRDDRGRTDTQYF
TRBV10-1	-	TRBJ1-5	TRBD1	TGCGCCCGGCTGCGGAGGACAGGGGGCCAGCCCCAGCATTTT	CARLRRTGGQPQHF
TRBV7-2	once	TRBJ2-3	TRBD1	TGTGCCAGCAGCTTAGGCCTGACAGGGACAGATACGCAGTATTTT	CASSLGLTGTDTQYF
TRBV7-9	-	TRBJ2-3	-	TGTGCCAGCAGCTTCGGACTCGTAGATACGCAGTATTTT	CASSFGLVDTQYF
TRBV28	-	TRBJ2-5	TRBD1	TGTGCCAGCACGGACAGGGACCAAGAGACCCAGTACTTC	CASTDRDQETQYF
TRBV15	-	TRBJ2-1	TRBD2	TGTGCCACCAGCGTTAGGACTAGCCGTAACTACAATGAGCAGTTCTTC	CATSVRTSRNYNEQFF
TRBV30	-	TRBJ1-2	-	TGTGCCTGGACCGCGGGAGGGTTCTATGGCTACACCTTC	CAWTAGGFYGYTF
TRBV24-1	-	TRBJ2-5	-	TGTGCCACCAGCAAAGGGGGACAAGAGACCCAGTACTTC	CATSKGGQETQYF
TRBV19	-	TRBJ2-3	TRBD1	TGTGCCAGTAGTACTGGAGGGACAGGGCATCGCGATACGCAGTATTTT	CASSTGGTGHRDTQYF